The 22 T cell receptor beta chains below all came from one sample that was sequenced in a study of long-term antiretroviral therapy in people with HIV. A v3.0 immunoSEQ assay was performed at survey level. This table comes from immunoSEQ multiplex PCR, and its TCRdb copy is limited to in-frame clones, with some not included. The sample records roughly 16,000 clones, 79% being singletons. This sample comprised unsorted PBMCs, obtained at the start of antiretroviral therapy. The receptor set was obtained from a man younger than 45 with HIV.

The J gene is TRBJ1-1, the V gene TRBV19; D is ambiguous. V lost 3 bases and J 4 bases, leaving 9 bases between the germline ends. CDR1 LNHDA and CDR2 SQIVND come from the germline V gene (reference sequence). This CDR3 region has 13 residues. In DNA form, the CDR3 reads TGTGCCAGTAGTATCAGGATTGGCACTGAAGCTTTCTTT. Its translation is CASSIRIGTEAFF. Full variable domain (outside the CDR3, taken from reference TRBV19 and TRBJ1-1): DGGITQSPKYLFRKEGQNVTLSCEQNLNHDAMYWYRQDPGQGLRLIYYSQIVNDFQKGDIAEGYSVSREKKESFPLTVTSAQKNPTAFYLCASSIRIGTEAFFGQGTRLTVV.

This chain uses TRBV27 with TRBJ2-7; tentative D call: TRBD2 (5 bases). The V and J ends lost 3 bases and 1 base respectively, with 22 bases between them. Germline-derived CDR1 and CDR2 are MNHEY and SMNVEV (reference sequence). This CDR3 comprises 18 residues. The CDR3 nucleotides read TGTGCCAGCAGTTTGAGTCGGCTAGCATACGCGCCATCCTACGAGCAGTACTTC. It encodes CASSLSRLAYAPSYEQYF.

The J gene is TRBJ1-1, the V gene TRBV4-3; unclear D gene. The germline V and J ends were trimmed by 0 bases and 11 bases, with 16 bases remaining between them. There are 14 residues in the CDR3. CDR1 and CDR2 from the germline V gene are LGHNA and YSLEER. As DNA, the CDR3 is TGCGCCAGCAGCCAAGACAAGAGGAGGATTGGGGCTTTCTTT. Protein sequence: CASSQDKRRIGAFF.

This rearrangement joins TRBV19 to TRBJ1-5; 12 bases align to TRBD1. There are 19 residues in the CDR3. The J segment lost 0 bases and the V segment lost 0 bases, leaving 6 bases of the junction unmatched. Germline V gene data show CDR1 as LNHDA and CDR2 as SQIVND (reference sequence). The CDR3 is CASSIDGTGGDYSNQPQHF. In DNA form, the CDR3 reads TGTGCCAGTAGTATAGATGGGACAGGGGGCGATTATAGCAATCAGCCCCAGCATTTT.

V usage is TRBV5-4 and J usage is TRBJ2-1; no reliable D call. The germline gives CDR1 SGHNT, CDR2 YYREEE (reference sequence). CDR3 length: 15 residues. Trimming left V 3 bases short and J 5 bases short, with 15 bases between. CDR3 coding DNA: TGTGCCAGCAGCTCCAAACTAAGCCGGGACAATGAGCAGTTCTTC. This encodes CASSSKLSRDNEQFF.

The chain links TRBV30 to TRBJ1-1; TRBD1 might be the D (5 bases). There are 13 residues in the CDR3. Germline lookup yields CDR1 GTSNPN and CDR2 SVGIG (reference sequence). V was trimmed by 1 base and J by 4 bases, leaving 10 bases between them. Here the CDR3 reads CAWSEGTITEAFF. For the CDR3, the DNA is TGTGCCTGGAGTGAGGGGACCATCACTGAAGCTTTCTTT.

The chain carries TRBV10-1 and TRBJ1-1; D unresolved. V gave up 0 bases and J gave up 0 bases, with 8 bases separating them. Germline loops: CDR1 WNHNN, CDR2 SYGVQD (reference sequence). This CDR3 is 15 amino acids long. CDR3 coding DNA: TGCGCCAGCAGTGAGTCGAGGATCATGAACACTGAAGCTTTCTTT. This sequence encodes CASSESRIMNTEAFF.

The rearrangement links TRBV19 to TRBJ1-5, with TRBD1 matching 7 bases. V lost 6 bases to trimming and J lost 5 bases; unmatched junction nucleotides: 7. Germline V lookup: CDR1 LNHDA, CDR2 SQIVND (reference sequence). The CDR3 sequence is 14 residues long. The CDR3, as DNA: TGTGCCAGTAGCGAGGACAGGTTATATCAGCCCCAGCATTTT. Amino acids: CASSEDRLYQPQHF.

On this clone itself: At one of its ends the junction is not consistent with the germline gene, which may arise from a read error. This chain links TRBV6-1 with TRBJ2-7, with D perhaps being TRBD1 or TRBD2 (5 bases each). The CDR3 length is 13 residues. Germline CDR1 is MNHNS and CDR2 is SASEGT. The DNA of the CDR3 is TGTGCCAGCAGTGAAGAAGGTACGGGGCGGCTGGTCTTC. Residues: CASSEEGTGRLVF.

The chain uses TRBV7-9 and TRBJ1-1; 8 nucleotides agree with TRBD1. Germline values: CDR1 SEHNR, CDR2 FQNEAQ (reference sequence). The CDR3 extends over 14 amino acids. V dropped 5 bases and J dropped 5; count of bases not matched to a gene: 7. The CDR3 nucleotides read TGTGCCAGCAGCCCGACAGGGGTACGAACTGAAGCTTTCTTT. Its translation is CASSPTGVRTEAFF.

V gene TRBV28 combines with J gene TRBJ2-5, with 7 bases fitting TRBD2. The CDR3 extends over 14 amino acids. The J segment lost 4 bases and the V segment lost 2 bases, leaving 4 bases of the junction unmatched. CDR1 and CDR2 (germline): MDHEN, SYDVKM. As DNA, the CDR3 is TGTGCCAGCAGTTTAGTTGGGGAGGGAGAGACCCAGTACTTC. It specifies CASSLVGEGETQYF. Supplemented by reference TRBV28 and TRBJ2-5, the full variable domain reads DVKVTQSSRYLVKRTGEKVFLECVQDMDHENMFWYRQDPGLGLRLIYFSYDVKMKEKGDIPEGYSVSREKKERFSLILESASTNQTSMYLCASSLVGEGETQYFGPGTRLLVL.

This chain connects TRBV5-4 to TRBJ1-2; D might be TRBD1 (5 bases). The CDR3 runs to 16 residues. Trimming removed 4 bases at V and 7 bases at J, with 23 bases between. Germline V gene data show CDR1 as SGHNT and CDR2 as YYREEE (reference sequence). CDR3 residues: CASSREGRGKGSGYTF. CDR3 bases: TGTGCCAGCAGCCGGGAGGGAAGGGGAAAGGGGTCTGGCTACACCTTC.

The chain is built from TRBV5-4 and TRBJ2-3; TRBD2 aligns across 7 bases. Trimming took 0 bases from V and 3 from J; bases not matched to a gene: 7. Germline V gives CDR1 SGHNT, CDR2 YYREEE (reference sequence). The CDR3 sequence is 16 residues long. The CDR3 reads CASSLVVGGVTDTQYF. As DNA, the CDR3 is TGTGCCAGCAGCTTGGTTGTGGGAGGGGTGACAGATACGCAGTATTTT.

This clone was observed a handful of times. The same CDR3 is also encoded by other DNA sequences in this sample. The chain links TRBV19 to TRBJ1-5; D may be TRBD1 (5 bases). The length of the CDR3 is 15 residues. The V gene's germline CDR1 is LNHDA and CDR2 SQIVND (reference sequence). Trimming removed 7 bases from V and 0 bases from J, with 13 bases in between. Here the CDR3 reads CASTPGGYSNQPQHF. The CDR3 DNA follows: TGTGCCAGTACACCCGGGGGGTATAGCAATCAGCCCCAGCATTTT.

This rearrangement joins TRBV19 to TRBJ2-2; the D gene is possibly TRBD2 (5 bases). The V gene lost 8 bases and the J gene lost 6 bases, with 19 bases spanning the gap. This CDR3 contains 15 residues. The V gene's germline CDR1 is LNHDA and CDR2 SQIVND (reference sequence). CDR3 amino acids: CASSYGAAGAGELFF. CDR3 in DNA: TGTGCCAGTTCATACGGAGCGGCCGGGGCCGGGGAGCTGTTTTTT.

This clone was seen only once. The CDR3 sequence is CASSQDYGQPYGYTF. The CDR3 DNA reads as TGTGCCAGCAGCCAAGACTACGGACAGCCCTATGGCTACACCTTC. The J gene is TRBJ1-2, the V gene TRBV4-2; maybe TRBD1 (6 bases). V was clipped by 0 bases and J by 4 bases, with 12 bases between them. Germline lookup yields CDR1 LGHNA and CDR2 YNFKEQ. The CDR3 length is 15 residues.

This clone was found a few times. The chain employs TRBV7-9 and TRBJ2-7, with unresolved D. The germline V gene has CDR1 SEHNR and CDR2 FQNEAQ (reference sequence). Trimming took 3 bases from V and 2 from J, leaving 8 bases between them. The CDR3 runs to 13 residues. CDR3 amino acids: CASSLQAAYEQYF. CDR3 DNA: TGTGCCAGCAGCTTGCAAGCTGCCTACGAGCAGTACTTC.

CDR3 DNA: TGTGCCAGCAGCCAGGGGGAGTCCTACGAGCAGTACTTC. As protein: CASSQGESYEQYF. V gene TRBV7-8 combines with J gene TRBJ2-7, with 7 bases matching TRBD1. With 5 bases clipped from V and 1 base from J, the junction kept 2 bases outside the gene matches. The CDR3 sequence is 13 residues long. Germline V CDR1 and CDR2: SGHVS, FQNEAQ.

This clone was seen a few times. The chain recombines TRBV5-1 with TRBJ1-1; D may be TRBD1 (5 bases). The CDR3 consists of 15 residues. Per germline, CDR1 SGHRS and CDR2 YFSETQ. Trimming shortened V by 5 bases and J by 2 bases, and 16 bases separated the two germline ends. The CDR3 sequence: CASRDTGQGNTEAFF. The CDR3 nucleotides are TGCGCCAGCAGGGATACGGGGCAGGGTAACACTGAAGCTTTCTTT. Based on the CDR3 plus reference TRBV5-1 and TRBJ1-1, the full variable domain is KAGVTQTPRYLIKTRGQQVTLSCSPISGHRSVSWYQQTPGQGLQFLFEYFSETQRNKGNFPGRFSGRQFSNSRSEMNVSTLELGDSALYLCASRDTGQGNTEAFFGQGTRLTVV.

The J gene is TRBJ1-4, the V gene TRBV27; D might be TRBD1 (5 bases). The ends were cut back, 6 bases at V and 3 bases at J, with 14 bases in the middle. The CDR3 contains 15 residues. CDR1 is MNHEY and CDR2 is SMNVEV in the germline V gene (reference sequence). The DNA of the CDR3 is TGTGCCAGCAGGCTAAACAGGTTCCCTAATGAAAAACTGTTTTTT. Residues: CASRLNRFPNEKLFF.

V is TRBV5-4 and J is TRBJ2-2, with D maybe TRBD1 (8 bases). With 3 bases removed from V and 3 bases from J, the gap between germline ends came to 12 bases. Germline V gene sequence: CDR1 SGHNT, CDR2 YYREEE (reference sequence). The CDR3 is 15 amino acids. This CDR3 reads CASSSTGGDTGELFF. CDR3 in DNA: TGTGCCAGCAGCTCCACAGGGGGGGACACCGGGGAGCTGTTTTTT.

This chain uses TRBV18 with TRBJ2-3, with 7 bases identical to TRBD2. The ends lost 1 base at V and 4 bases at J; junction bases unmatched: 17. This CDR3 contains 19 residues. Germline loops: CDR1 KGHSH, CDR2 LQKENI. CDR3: CASSPLWESSGPGADTQYF. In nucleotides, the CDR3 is TGTGCCAGCTCACCACTCTGGGAAAGTAGCGGGCCCGGTGCAGATACGCAGTATTTT.